These T cell receptor beta chains were read from a single sample in a study of T cell responses to AZD1222 COVID-19 vaccine. TCRdb's copy holds only in-frame clones and misses some; the assay was immunoSEQ multiplex PCR. The repertoire includes 95,000 to 150,000 clones, approximately 90% of them detected once, and 2.5% to 4% sits in the top ten. The sequenced sample was peripheral blood, obtained on day 0 of AZD1222 vaccination. The origin of the receptors is an adult in good health. Both conserved end residues are part of each CDR3. The D gene is left open where the match is weak. Clone sizes are given selectively: once, few, many, or a class where the clone is expanded.

j_call v_call d_call clone_size cdr3_aa cdr3_nt
TRBJ1-5 TRBV19 . . CASSMGRNQPQHF TGTGCCAGTAGTATGGGCAGAAATCAGCCCCAGCATTTT
TRBJ1-1 TRBV7-2 . . CASSLDYNTNTEAFF TGTGCCAGCAGCTTAGACTACAACACGAACACTGAAGCTTTCTTT
TRBJ2-5 TRBV10-3 . . CAISEQRKETQYF TGTGCCATCAGTGAACAGAGAAAAGAGACCCAGTACTTC
TRBJ1-5 TRBV7-9 . . CASSLVGQGYSNQPQHF TGTGCCAGCAGCTTAGTAGGCCAGGGTTATAGCAATCAGCCCCAGCATTTT
TRBJ1-3 TRBV5-4 . . CASSFDRPISGNTIYF TGTGCCAGCAGCTTTGACAGACCAATCTCTGGAAACACCATATATTTT
TRBJ2-2 TRBV28 TRBD1 once CASSFQGAGELFF TGTGCCAGCAGCTTCCAGGGGGCGGGGGAGCTGTTTTTT
TRBJ1-1 TRBV28 . once CASSLRGDTEAFF TGTGCCAGCAGTTTGCGAGGGGACACTGAAGCTTTCTTT
TRBJ2-3 TRBV10-3 TRBD2 . CAISESVGGRATDTQYF TGTGCCATCAGTGAGTCGGTAGGCGGGAGGGCCACAGATACGCAGTATTTT
TRBJ1-2 TRBV25-1 . few CASSGGGSTYGYTF TGTGCCAGCAGTGGAGGGGGGTCGACCTATGGCTACACCTTC
TRBJ2-7 TRBV25-1 . . CASSELANSYEQYF TGTGCCAGCAGTGAACTGGCAAATTCCTACGAGCAGTACTTC
TRBJ2-7 TRBV19 . . CASSRPGAFYEQYF TGTGCCAGTAGTAGGCCGGGAGCCTTCTACGAGCAGTACTTC
TRBJ1-5 TRBV5-8 . . CASSSGYSNQPQHF TGTGCCAGCAGCTCCGGATATAGCAATCAGCCCCAGCATTTT
TRBJ1-2 TRBV7-2 . . CASSLFRENYGYTF TGTGCCAGCAGCTTATTTAGGGAGAACTATGGCTACACCTTC
TRBJ2-7 TRBV6-6 . . CASSYLTNEQYF TGTGCCAGCAGTTACTTAACGAACGAGCAGTACTTC
TRBJ2-7 TRBV30 TRBD2 . CACKKLAGGPSYEQYF TGTGCCTGCAAAAAGCTAGCGGGGGGCCCCTCCTACGAGCAGTACTTC
TRBJ2-1 TRBV7-2 TRBD2 . CASSPLAGVANEQFF TGTGCCAGCAGCCCCCTAGCGGGAGTGGCCAATGAGCAGTTCTTC
TRBJ1-6 TRBV21-1 . . CASSKGGPVQQGAPSSYNSPLHF TGTGCCAGCAGCAAAGGGGGCCCAGTACAACAGGGGGCTCCGAGCTCCTATAATTCACCCCTCCACTTT
TRBJ1-2 TRBV19 . . CASNPGTSDNYGYTF TGTGCCAGTAATCCCGGGACATCAGATAACTATGGCTACACCTTC
TRBJ2-3 TRBV7-2 TRBD2 . CASSTGTMSGDTQYF TGTGCCAGCAGCACCGGGACTATGTCTGGGGATACGCAGTATTTT
TRBJ2-7 TRBV12-3/TRBV12-4 TRBD1 few CASSWDRAYEQYF TGTGCCAGCAGCTGGGACAGAGCCTACGAGCAGTACTTC
TRBJ1-1 TRBV5-5 . few CASSLGGLAFF TGTGCCAGCAGCTTGGGTGGTCTAGCTTTCTTT
TRBJ2-1 TRBV3-1/TRBV3-2 TRBD2 . CASSQVGGISYNEQFF TGTGCCAGCAGCCAAGTCGGGGGGATTTCTTACAATGAGCAGTTCTTC
TRBJ1-3 TRBV12-5 TRBD1 . CASGLHTGQGAMAPGNTIYF TGTGCTAGTGGTTTACACACGGGACAGGGGGCGATGGCCCCGGGAAACACCATATATTTT
TRBJ1-4 TRBV4-3 . . CASSSEPRGGWEKLFF TGCGCCAGCAGCTCGGAACCCAGGGGAGGGTGGGAAAAACTGTTTTTT
TRBJ1-5 TRBV28 . once CASTISNQPQHF TGTGCCAGCACAATTAGCAATCAGCCCCAGCATTTT
TRBJ2-7 TRBV6-6 TRBD1 . CASSFYGTGPSEQYF TGTGCCAGCAGCTTTTACGGGACAGGCCCCTCCGAGCAGTACTTC
TRBJ1-2 TRBV27 . . CASTKGSSPGDGYTF TGTGCCAGCACCAAGGGCAGTTCCCCCGGCGATGGCTACACCTTC
TRBJ1-2 TRBV4-1 . . CASSQVWGGNYGYTF TGCGCCAGCAGCCAAGTCTGGGGAGGTAACTATGGCTACACCTTC
TRBJ2-5 TRBV7-2 . . CASSTLQHIGQETQYF TGTGCCAGCAGCACCCTACAGCATATCGGCCAAGAGACCCAGTACTTC
TRBJ2-1 TRBV5-1 . once CASSGGTRNEQFF TGCGCCAGCAGCGGGGGGACTCGCAATGAGCAGTTCTTC
TRBJ1-4 TRBV19 . few CASSIRGEKLFF TGTGCCAGTAGTATTCGCGGTGAAAAACTGTTTTTT
TRBJ1-1 TRBV19 . . CASRGLRGMNTEAFF TGTGCCAGTAGGGGGCTCAGAGGAATGAACACTGAAGCTTTCTTT
TRBJ1-1 TRBV30 . . CAWVPQGGRATEAFF TGTGCCTGGGTACCACAGGGAGGGCGAGCCACTGAAGCTTTCTTT
TRBJ1-1 TRBV7-8 . . CASSLLLGDTEAFF TGTGCCAGCAGCTTATTACTTGGGGACACTGAAGCTTTCTTT
TRBJ2-7 TRBV28 . . CASSPVGTYEQYF TGTGCCAGCAGCCCGGTAGGCACCTACGAGCAGTACTTC
TRBJ2-1 TRBV6-2/TRBV6-3 . . CASSYTRNNEQFF TGTGCCAGCAGTTACACTCGGAATAATGAGCAGTTCTTC
TRBJ1-1 TRBV19 . . CASTRDRGAGTEAFF TGTGCCAGTACTCGAGACCGGGGGGCCGGTACTGAAGCTTTCTTT
TRBJ2-1 TRBV24-1 . once CATSVRGLPNNEQFF TGTGCCACCAGTGTAAGGGGTCTTCCAAACAATGAGCAGTTCTTC
TRBJ2-7 TRBV28 . once CASSSVGDSYEQYF TGTGCCAGCAGTTCGGTAGGAGACTCCTACGAGCAGTACTTC
TRBJ2-5 TRBV7-6 TRBD2 . CASSREGTQYF TGTGCCAGCAGCAGGGAGGGGACCCAGTACTTC